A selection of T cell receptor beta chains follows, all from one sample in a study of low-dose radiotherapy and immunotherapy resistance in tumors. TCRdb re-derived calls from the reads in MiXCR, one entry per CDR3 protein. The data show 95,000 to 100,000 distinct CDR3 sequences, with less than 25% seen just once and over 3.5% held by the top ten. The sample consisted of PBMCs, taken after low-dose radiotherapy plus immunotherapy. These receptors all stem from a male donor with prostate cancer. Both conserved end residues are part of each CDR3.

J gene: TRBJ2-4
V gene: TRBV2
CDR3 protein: CASKMIGTSPLQNIQYF

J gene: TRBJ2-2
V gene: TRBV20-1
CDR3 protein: CSATPSGDLAGELFFF

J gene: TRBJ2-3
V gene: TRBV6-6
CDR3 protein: CASSYSGDTDTQYF

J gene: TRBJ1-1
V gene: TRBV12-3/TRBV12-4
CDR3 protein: CASSARDRGLPEAFF

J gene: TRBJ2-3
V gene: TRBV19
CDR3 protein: CASTGVTDTQYF

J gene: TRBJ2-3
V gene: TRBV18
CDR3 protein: CASSPREGTDTQYF

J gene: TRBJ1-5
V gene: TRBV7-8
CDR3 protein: CASTIGRAVLGSNQPQHF

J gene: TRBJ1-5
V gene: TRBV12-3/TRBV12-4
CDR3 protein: CASSLGGLYSNQPQHF

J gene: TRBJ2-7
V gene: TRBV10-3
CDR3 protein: CAISESGEQYF

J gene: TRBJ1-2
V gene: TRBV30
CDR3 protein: CAWSYRDGAYGYTF